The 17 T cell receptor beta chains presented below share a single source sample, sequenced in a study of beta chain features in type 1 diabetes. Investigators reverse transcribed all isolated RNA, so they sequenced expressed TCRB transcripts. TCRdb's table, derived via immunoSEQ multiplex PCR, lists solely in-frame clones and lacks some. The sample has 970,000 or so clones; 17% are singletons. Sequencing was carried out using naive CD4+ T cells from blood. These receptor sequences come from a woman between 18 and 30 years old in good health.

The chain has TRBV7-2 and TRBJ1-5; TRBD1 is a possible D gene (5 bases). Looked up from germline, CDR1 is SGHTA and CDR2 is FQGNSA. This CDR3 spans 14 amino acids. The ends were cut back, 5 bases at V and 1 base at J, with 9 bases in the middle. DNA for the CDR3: TGTGCCAGCAGCCCGGGGACGAGCAATCAGCCCCAGCATTTT. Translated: CASSPGTSNQPQHF.

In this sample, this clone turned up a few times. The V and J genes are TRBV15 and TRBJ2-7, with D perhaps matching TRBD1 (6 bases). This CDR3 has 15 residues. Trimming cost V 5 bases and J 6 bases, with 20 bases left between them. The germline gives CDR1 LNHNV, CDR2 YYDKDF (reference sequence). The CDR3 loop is CATSSRQERAIEQYF. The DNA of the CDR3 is TGTGCCACCAGCTCCAGACAGGAAAGGGCTATCGAGCAGTACTTC.

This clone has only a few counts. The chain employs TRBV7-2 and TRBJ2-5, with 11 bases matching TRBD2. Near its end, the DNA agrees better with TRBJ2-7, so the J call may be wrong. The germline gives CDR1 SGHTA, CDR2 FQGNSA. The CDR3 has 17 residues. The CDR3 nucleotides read TGTGCCAGCAGCTTAGTTTCTAGCGGGAGGAGCTCCTACGAGCAGTACTTC. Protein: CASSLVSSGRSSYEQYF.

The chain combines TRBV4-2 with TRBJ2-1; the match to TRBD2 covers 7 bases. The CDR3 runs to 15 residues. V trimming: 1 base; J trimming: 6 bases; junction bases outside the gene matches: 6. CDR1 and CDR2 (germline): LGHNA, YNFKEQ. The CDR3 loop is CASSQVGLGFNEQFF. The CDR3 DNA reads TGTGCCAGCAGCCAAGTAGGACTAGGATTCAATGAGCAGTTCTTC.

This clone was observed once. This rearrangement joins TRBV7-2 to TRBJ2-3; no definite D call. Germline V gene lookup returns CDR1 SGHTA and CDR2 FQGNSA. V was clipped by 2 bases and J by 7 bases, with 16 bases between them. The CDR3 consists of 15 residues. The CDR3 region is CASSLSSFNGNTQYF. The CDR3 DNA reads TGTGCCAGCAGCTTAAGTTCTTTCAATGGGAATACGCAGTATTTT.

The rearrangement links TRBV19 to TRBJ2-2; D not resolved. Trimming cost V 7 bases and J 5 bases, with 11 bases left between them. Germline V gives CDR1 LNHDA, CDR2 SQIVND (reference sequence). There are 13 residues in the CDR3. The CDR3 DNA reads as TGTGCCAGTAACTGGGGTCGGACCGGGGAGCTGTTTTTT. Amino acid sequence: CASNWGRTGELFF.

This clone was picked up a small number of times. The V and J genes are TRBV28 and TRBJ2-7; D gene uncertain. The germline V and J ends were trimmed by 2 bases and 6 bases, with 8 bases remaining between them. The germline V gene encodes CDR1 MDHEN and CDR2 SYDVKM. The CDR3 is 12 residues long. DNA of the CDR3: TGTGCCAGCAGTTTAAGGGTTCGCGAGCAGTACTTC. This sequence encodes CASSLRVREQYF.

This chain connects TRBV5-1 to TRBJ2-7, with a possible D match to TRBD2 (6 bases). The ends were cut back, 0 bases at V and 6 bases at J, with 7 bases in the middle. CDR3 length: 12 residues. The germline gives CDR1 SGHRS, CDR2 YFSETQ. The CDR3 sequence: CASSLGGAEQYF. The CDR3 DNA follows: TGCGCCAGCAGCTTGGGCGGGGCCGAGCAGTACTTC.

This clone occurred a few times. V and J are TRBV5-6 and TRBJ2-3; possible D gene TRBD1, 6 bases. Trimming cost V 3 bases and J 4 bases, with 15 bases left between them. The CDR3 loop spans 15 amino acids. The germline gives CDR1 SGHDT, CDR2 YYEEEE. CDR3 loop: CASSSDQGFSDTQYF. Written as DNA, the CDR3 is TGTGCCAGCAGCTCGGATCAGGGGTTTTCAGATACGCAGTATTTT.

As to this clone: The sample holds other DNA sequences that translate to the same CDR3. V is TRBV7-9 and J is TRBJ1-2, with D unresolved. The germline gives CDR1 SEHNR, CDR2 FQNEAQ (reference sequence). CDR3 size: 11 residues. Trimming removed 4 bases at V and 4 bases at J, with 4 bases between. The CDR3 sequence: CASSSPYGYTF. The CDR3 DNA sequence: TGTGCCAGCAGCTCGCCCTATGGCTACACCTTC.

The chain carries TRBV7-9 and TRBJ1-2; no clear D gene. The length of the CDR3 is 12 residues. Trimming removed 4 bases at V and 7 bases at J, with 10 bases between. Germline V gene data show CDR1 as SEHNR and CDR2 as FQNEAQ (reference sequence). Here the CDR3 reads CASSSGLSGYTF. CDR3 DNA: TGTGCCAGCAGCTCCGGACTCAGTGGCTACACCTTC.

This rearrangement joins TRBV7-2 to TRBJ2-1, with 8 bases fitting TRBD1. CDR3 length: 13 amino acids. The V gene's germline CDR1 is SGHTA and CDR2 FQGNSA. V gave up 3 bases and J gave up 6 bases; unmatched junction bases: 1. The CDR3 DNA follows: TGTGCCAGCAGCTTCCAGGGGGCCAATGAGCAGTTCTTC. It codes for CASSFQGANEQFF.

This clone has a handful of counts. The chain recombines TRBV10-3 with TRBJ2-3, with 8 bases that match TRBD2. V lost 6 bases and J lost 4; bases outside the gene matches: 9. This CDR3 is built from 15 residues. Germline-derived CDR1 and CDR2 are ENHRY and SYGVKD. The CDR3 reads CAISLSGSGADTQYF. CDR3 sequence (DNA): TGTGCCATCAGCCTGAGCGGGAGCGGGGCAGATACGCAGTATTTT.

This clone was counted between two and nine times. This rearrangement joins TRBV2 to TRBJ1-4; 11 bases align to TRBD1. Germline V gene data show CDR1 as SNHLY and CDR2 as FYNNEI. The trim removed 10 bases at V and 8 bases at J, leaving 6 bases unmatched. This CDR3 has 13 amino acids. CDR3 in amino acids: CATSGQGAEKLFF. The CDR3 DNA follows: TGTGCCACGTCAGGACAGGGGGCAGAAAAACTGTTTTTT.

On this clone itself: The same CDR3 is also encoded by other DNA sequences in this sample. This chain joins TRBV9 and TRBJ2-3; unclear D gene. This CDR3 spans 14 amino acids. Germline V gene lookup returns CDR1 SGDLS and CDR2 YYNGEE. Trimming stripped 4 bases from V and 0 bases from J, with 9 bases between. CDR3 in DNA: TGTGCCAGCAGCCCACCTGGTAGCACAGATACGCAGTATTTT. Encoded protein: CASSPPGSTDTQYF.

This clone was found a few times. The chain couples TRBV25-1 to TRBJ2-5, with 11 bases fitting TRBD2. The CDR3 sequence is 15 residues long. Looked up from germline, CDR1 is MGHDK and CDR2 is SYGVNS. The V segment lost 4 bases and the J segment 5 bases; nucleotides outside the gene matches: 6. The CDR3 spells CASSAASGRWETQYF. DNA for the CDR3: TGTGCCAGCAGTGCGGCTAGCGGGAGGTGGGAGACCCAGTACTTC.

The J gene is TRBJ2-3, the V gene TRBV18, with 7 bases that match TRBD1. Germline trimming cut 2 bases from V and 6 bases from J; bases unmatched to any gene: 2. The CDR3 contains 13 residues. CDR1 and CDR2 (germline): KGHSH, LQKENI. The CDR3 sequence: CASSPARGDTQYF. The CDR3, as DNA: TGTGCCAGCTCACCAGCCAGGGGGGATACGCAGTATTTT.